The present T cell receptor (beta chain) was sequenced within a study of T-cell memory formation after mild COVID-19. The wider study: TCR clusters largely stayed donor specific. Study-wide points: There were some responding clones in pre-infection memory, which suggested that cross-reactive memory had joined. A second wave expanding day 15 to 37 was CD4+-biased; contracting clones were balanced. Among clones peaking at day 37 in the second wave, SARS-CoV-2 specificity remained unconfirmed.

This clonotype was seen repeatedly, ten times or more. Its antigen is currently unknown. The germline gives CDR1 SGHTA, CDR2 FQGNSA. The CDR3 runs 14 residues. The junction had 7 bases not matched to a gene; V was cut back by 4 bases and J by 8 bases. MiXCR, applied by TCRdb to the 5' RACE reads, yields one record per CDR3 protein. The data show about 400,000 distinct CDR3 sequences, around 15% seen once. The TCR was taken from a man aged 18 to 29 who had mild COVID-19 (a few samples of this study predate the infection). Cell type and time point are not known. The gene calls are TRBV7-2 and TRBJ2-3; 9 nucleotides match TRBD2. Sequenced sample: PBMCs or a T cell subset sorted from them (not recorded which). CDR3 DNA sequence: TGTGCCAGCAGCTCTGAGCGGGGGGTCCGTACGCAGTATTTT. It codes for CASSSERGVRTQYF.